The 25 T cell receptor beta chains below come from one sample, sequenced in a study of CD8+ T cells in alopecia areata. RNA was isolated and reverse transcribed to cDNA, the sequencing template. Here immunoSEQ multiplex PCR was the method, and the copy in TCRdb shows in-frame clones only, minus some. The sample lists about 150,000 clones, around 50% occurring once. The source was CD8+ T cells sorted from blood, collected at week 0. These TCRs come from a human donor with alopecia areata.

This clone has just one count. The V call is TRBV4-1, the J call TRBJ1-6; 7 nucleotides line up with TRBD1. J was trimmed by 8 bases and V by 1 base; bases with no gene match: 2. CDR3 size: 14 residues. CDR1 MGHRA and CDR2 YSYEKL come from the germline V gene. The CDR3 coding sequence is TGCGCCAGCAGCCAAGGACAGGGCGATTCACCCCTCCACTTT. Translated: CASSQGQGDSPLHF.

CDR3: CASIYEGLNTEAFF. The DNA of the CDR3 is TGTGCCAGCATCTATGAGGGGTTGAACACTGAAGCTTTCTTT. The V gene is TRBV6-1, the J gene TRBJ1-1, with TRBD1 as a possible D gene (5 bases). The CDR3 consists of 14 residues. The V gene lost 7 bases and the J gene lost 0 bases, with 12 bases spanning the gap. Germline V gene lookup returns CDR1 MNHNS and CDR2 SASEGT.

V usage is TRBV7-7 and J usage is TRBJ2-3, with D possibly being TRBD2 (5 bases). The CDR3 has 13 amino acids. The ends were cut back, 1 base at V and 6 bases at J, with 8 bases in the middle. Per the germline V gene, CDR1 is SSHAT and CDR2 is FNYEAQ (reference sequence). CDR3 coding DNA: TGTGCCAGCAGCTTAGACGAGGGCGATACGCAGTATTTT. This gives the protein CASSLDEGDTQYF.

This clone has only one observation. The gene calls are TRBV7-2 and TRBJ2-3, with 7 bases that match TRBD1. Germline V CDR1 and CDR2: SGHTA, FQGNSA. The length of the CDR3 is 15 residues. Trimming at V came to 5 bases and at J to 7 bases, leaving 12 bases not matched to a gene. The CDR3 nucleotides are TGTGCCAGCAGCCGTAAAGGGGACAGCCGGAATACGCAGTATTTT. This codes for CASSRKGDSRNTQYF.

The J gene is TRBJ1-5, the V gene TRBV7-9; D uncertain. The CDR3 is made up of 15 amino acids. The V gene lost 1 base and the J gene lost 1 base, with 8 bases spanning the gap. Germline V gene sequence: CDR1 SEHNR, CDR2 FQNEAQ (reference sequence). Here the CDR3 DNA reads TGTGCCAGCAGCTTAGATTGGGAGAGCAATCAGCCCCAGCATTTT. It codes for CASSLDWESNQPQHF.

This clone was recorded only once. This chain uses TRBV5-4 with TRBJ2-1, with D hard to call. This CDR3 comprises 11 residues. The germline V gene encodes CDR1 SGHNT and CDR2 YYREEE (reference sequence). Trimming cost V 4 bases and J 12 bases, with 11 bases left between them. CDR3 sequence: CASSPSRMQFF. The CDR3 DNA follows: TGTGCCAGCAGCCCAAGCCGGATGCAGTTCTTC.

V and J are TRBV5-6 and TRBJ1-2, with TRBD1 matching over 8 bases. Unmatched junction bases numbered 22, after V lost 4 bases and J lost 8 bases. The length of the CDR3 is 18 residues. Per germline, CDR1 SGHDT and CDR2 YYEEEE. The CDR3, as DNA: TGTGCCAGCAGCCGTCCCTATCTCTTGACAGGGGAGGAGTTAGGCTACACCTTC. Encoded protein: CASSRPYLLTGEELGYTF.

This sequence joins TRBV15 and TRBJ2-7; no reliable D call. Trimming cost V 8 bases and J 0 bases, with 11 bases left between them. The V gene's germline CDR1 is LNHNV and CDR2 YYDKDF (reference sequence). The CDR3 contains 13 residues. The CDR3 spells CATRKTSSYEQYF. CDR3 in DNA: TGTGCCACCCGCAAAACGAGCTCCTACGAGCAGTACTTC.

The chain is built from TRBV9 and TRBJ2-5; D remains unclear. The CDR3 is 14 amino acids. Germline V gene sequence: CDR1 SGDLS, CDR2 YYNGEE. V gave up 0 bases and J gave up 3 bases, with 9 bases separating them. The CDR3 DNA follows: TGTGCCAGCAGCGTAGGTCCGGGTAAAGAGACCCAGTACTTC. It specifies CASSVGPGKETQYF.

The chain couples TRBV2 to TRBJ2-1; 12 nucleotides match TRBD1. The CDR3 has 15 amino acids. Germline V gene sequence: CDR1 SNHLY, CDR2 FYNNEI. After removal of 5 bases from V and 6 bases from J, the junction contained 5 bases not matched to a gene. CDR3 protein: CASSHPGQGANEQFF. The CDR3 DNA follows: TGTGCCAGCAGTCATCCGGGACAGGGGGCCAATGAGCAGTTCTTC.

This clone was recorded a few times. The chain links TRBV29-1 to TRBJ2-7; 7 bases are a match to TRBD1. Germline trimming cut 4 bases from V and 3 bases from J; bases unmatched to any gene: 9. The CDR3 sequence is 14 residues long. CDR1 is SQVTM, CDR2 ANQGSEA, per germline. In nucleotides, the CDR3 is TGCAGCGTTGTAGGGAACAGGGGCTACTACGAGCAGTACTTC. It translates to CSVVGNRGYYEQYF.

V and J are TRBV6-6 and TRBJ1-1, with TRBD1 as a possible D gene (5 bases). V lost 5 bases to trimming and J lost 2 bases, with 9 bases between them. From germline, CDR1 is MNHNY and CDR2 SVGAGI (reference sequence). The CDR3 runs 13 residues. As DNA, the CDR3 is TGTGCCAGCAGTGTTACAGGAAACACTGAAGCTTTCTTT. Translated, it gives CASSVTGNTEAFF.

J is TRBJ1-2 and V is TRBV30; D might be TRBD1 (6 bases). V was cut by 5 bases and J by 2 bases, with 12 bases left in between. Germline V gene lookup returns CDR1 GTSNPN and CDR2 SVGIG (reference sequence). The CDR3 runs 13 residues. CDR3 coding DNA: TGTGCCTGGGGTCCTACAGGGAACTATGGCTACACCTTC. Encoded protein: CAWGPTGNYGYTF.

This clone was detected a few times. Other DNA sequences within the sample encode an identical CDR3. The gene calls are TRBV29-1 and TRBJ2-3; tentative D call: TRBD2 (6 bases). Germline CDR1 reads SQVTM; CDR2 reads ANQGSEA. CDR3 size: 11 residues. V lost 6 bases and J lost 3, with 7 bases in between. The CDR3 region is CSVEGTDTQYF. CDR3 nucleotide sequence: TGCAGCGTGGAGGGGACAGATACGCAGTATTTT.

The J gene is TRBJ2-2, the V gene TRBV7-2; no firm D call. CDR3 length: 12 amino acids. Trimming removed 0 bases from V and 6 bases from J, with 2 bases in between. Germline CDR1 SGHTA, CDR2 FQGNSA. The CDR3 sequence is CASSLAPGELFF. The CDR3, as DNA: TGTGCCAGCAGCTTAGCCCCCGGGGAGCTGTTTTTT.

The chain recombines TRBV7-9 with TRBJ2-6, with D uncertain. Germline V gives CDR1 SEHNR, CDR2 FQNEAQ (reference sequence). Trimming took off 5 bases at V and 0 bases at J, with 8 bases between the two ends. The CDR3 consists of 15 residues. DNA for the CDR3: TGTGCCAGCAGCCAAGGACCCTCTGGGGCCAACGTCCTGACTTTC. Translation gives CASSQGPSGANVLTF.

The J gene is TRBJ1-6, the V gene TRBV12-5; 7 positions match TRBD1. The V gene end was trimmed by 0 bases and the J gene end by 0 bases; junction bases not matched to a gene: 8. The CDR3 is made up of 19 amino acids. Germline V gives CDR1 LGHNT, CDR2 FRNRAP. The DNA for the CDR3 is TGTGCTAGTGGTTTGGTATGGAGGTGGGACAGCTCCTATAATTCACCCCTCCACTTT. This gives the protein CASGLVWRWDSSYNSPLHF.

The J gene is TRBJ1-5, the V gene TRBV2; D not certain. From germline, CDR1 is SNHLY and CDR2 FYNNEI. Trimming took off 8 bases at V and 0 bases at J, with 8 bases between the two ends. The CDR3 runs 13 residues. This CDR3 reads CASVGNSNQPQHF. CDR3 bases: TGTGCCAGCGTGGGCAATAGCAATCAGCCCCAGCATTTT. Variable domain in full (rest from reference TRBV2 and TRBJ1-5): EPEVTQTPSHQVTQMGQEVILRCVPISNHLYFYWYRQILGQKVEFLVSFYNNEISEKSEIFDDQFSVERPDGSNFTLKIRSTKLEDSAMYFCASVGNSNQPQHFGDGTRLSIL.

The V gene is TRBV5-6, the J gene TRBJ1-1, with unresolved D. The CDR3 totals 13 residues. The germline gives CDR1 SGHDT, CDR2 YYEEEE. The V end lost 4 bases, the J end lost 1 base, and 8 bases lay between the germline ends. CDR3 sequence (DNA): TGTGCCAGCAGCCTCCTCTCGAACACTGAAGCTTTCTTT. Amino acid sequence: CASSLLSNTEAFF.

The chain has TRBV5-4 and TRBJ2-7; 9 positions match TRBD1. Germline CDR1 is SGHNT and CDR2 is YYREEE (reference sequence). This CDR3 comprises 14 residues. V trimming: 4 bases; J trimming: 4 bases; junction bases outside the gene matches: 6. The CDR3 spells CASSLGQGSYEQYF. CDR3 bases: TGTGCCAGCAGCCTGGGACAGGGAAGTTACGAGCAGTACTTC.

The chain employs TRBV19 and TRBJ2-1; 8 bases are a match to TRBD1. Germline V gene sequence: CDR1 LNHDA, CDR2 SQIVND (reference sequence). V trimming: 3 bases; J trimming: 6 bases; junction bases outside the gene matches: 4. The CDR3 covers 14 residues. CDR3 DNA: TGTGCCAGTAGTATCGCAGGGGGCCTCAATGAGCAGTTCTTC. This translates into CASSIAGGLNEQFF.

This rearrangement joins TRBV29-1 to TRBJ2-5, with D perhaps matching TRBD1 (6 bases). Per germline, CDR1 SQVTM and CDR2 ANQGSEA. The CDR3 spans 14 residues. Deletions cut 3 bases from V and 5 bases from J, with 16 bases between. CDR3 nucleotide sequence: TGCAGCGTTGAGTCCAGGGGTGTTGGGGAGACCCAGTACTTC. Its translation is CSVESRGVGETQYF. Supplemented by reference TRBV29-1 and TRBJ2-5, the full variable domain reads SAVISQKPSRDICQRGTSLTIQCQVDSQVTMMFWYRQQPGQSLTLIATANQGSEATYESGFVIDKFPISRPNLTFSTLTVSNMSPEDSSIYLCSVESRGVGETQYFGPGTRLLVL.

The J gene is TRBJ2-3, the V gene TRBV5-6; 9 positions match TRBD2. This CDR3 spans 15 amino acids. Germline lookup yields CDR1 SGHDT and CDR2 YYEEEE. The trim removed 1 base at V and 1 base at J, leaving 1 base unmatched. The CDR3 reads CASSLPSGGTDTQYF. In nucleotides, the CDR3 is TGTGCCAGCAGCTTGCCTAGCGGGGGCACAGATACGCAGTATTTT.

This clone was observed a handful of times. This chain links TRBV15 with TRBJ2-3; TRBD1 aligns across 10 bases. The CDR3 sequence is 17 residues long. CDR1 is LNHNV, CDR2 YYDKDF, per germline (reference sequence). V lost 2 bases and J lost 2; bases outside the gene matches: 7. In nucleotides, the CDR3 is TGTGCCACCAGCAGAACCCGAGGACAGGGGGACACAGATACGCAGTATTTT. Translation gives CATSRTRGQGDTDTQYF.

The gene calls are TRBV30 and TRBJ1-4; D might be TRBD1 (6 bases). Trimming removed 4 bases at V and 4 bases at J, with 10 bases between. This CDR3 has 13 amino acids. CDR1 and CDR2 (germline): GTSNPN, SVGIG (reference sequence). The CDR3 nucleotides are TGTGCCTGGACTACAGGGATTAATGAAAAACTGTTTTTT. It codes for CAWTTGINEKLFF.